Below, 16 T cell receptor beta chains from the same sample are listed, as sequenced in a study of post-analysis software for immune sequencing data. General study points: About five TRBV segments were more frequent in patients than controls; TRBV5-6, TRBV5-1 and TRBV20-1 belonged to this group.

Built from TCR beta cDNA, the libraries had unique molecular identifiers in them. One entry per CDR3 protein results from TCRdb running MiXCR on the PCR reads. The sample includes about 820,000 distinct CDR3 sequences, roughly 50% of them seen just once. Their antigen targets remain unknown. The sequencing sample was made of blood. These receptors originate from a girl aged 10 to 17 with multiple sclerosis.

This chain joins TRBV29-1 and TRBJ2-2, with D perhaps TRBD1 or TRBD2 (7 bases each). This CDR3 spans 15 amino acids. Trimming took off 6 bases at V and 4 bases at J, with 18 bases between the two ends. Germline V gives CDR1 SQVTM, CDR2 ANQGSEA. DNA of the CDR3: TGCAGCGTCCCAGGGGGGGGAATCGGCACCGGGGAGCTGTTTTTT. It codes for CSVPGGGIGTGELFF.

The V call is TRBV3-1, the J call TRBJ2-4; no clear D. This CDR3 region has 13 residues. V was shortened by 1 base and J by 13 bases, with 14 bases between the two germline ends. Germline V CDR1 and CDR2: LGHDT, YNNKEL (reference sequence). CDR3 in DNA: TGTGCCAGCAGCCAAGTGATGATGCAAGAGCAGTACTTC. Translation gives CASSQVMMQEQYF.

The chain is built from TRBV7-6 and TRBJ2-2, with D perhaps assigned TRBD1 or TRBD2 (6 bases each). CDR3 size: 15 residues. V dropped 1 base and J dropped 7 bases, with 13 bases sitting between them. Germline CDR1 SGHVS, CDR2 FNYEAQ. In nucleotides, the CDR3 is TGTGCCAGCAGCTTAGTCGGAGGGGGAGACGGGGAGCTGTTTTTT. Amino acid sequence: CASSLVGGGDGELFF.

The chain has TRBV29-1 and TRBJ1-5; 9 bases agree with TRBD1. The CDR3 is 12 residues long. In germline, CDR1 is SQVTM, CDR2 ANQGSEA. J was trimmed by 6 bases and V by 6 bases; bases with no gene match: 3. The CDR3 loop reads CSVGQGCQPQHF. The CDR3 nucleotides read TGCAGCGTAGGACAGGGGTGTCAGCCCCAGCATTTT.

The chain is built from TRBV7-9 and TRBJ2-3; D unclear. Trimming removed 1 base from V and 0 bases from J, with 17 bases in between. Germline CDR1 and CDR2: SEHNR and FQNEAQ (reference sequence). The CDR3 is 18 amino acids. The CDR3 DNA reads TGTGCCAGCAGCTTAGGCCTACTGGGGATGAGTAGCACAGATACGCAGTATTTT. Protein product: CASSLGLLGMSSTDTQYF. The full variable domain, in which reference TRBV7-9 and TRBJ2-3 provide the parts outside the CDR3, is DTGVSQNPRHKITKRGQNVTFRCDPISEHNRLYWYRQTLGQGPEFLTYFQNEAQLEKSRLLSDRFSAERPKGSFSTLEIQRTEQGDSAMYLCASSLGLLGMSSTDTQYFGPGTRLTVL.

The CDR3: CASSLFPGVGAYEQYF. The CDR3, as DNA: TGTGCCAGCAGTTTGTTTCCAGGGGTGGGTGCCTACGAGCAGTACTTC. The V call is TRBV12-3 or TRBV12-4, the J call TRBJ2-4; D is perhaps TRBD1 (6 bases). The DNA end is a closer match to TRBJ2-7, so the J assignment may be wrong. The CDR3 has 16 amino acids.

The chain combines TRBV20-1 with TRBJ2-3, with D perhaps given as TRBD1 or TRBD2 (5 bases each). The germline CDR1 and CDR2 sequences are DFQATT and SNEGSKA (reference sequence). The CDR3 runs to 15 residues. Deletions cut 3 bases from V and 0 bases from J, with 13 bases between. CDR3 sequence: CSASRDGDSTDTQYF. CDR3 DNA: TGCAGTGCTAGCCGGGACGGGGATAGCACAGATACGCAGTATTTT.

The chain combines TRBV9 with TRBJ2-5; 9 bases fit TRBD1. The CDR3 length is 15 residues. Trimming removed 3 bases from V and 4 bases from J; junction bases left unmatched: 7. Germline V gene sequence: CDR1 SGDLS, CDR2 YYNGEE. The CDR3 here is CASSAGTGMGETQYF. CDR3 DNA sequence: TGTGCCAGCAGCGCCGGGACAGGGATGGGAGAGACCCAGTACTTC.

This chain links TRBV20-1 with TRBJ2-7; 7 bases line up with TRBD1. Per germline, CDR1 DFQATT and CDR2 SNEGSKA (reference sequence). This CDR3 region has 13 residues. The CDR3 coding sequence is TGCAGGGCTGGGGACAGTAGCTCCTACGAGCAGTACTTC. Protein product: CRAGDSSSYEQYF.

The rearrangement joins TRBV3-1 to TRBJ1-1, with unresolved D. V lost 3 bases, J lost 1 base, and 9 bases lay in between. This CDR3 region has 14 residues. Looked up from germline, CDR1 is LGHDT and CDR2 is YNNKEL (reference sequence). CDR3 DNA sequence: TGTGCCAGCAGCCAGCGACCCAGGAACACTGAAGCTTTCTTT. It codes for CASSQRPRNTEAFF.

CDR3 DNA sequence: TGTGCCAGCAGTCCCTCACGAAGCAATCAGCCCCAGCATTTT. This gives the protein CASSPSRSNQPQHF. V and J are TRBV12-3 or TRBV12-4 and TRBJ1-5, with D hard to call. The CDR3 spans 14 residues. Trimming shortened V by 5 bases and J by 1 base, and 9 bases separated the two germline ends.

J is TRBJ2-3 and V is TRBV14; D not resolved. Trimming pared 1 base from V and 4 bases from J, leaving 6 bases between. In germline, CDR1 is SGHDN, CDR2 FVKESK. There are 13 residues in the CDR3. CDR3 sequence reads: CASSQVAADTQYF. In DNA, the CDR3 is TGTGCCAGCAGCCAAGTGGCAGCAGATACGCAGTATTTT.

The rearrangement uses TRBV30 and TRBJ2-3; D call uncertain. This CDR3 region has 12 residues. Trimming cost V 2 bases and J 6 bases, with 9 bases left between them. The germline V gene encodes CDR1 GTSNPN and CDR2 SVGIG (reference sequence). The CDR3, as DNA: TGTGCCTGGAGTAGGGTCCCGGATACGCAGTATTTT. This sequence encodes CAWSRVPDTQYF.

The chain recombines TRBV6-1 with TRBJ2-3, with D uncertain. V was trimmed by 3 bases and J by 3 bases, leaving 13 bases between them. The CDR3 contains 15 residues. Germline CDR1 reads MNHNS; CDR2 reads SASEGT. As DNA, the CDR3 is TGTGCCAGCAGTGACGGCTCTACCGCAACAGATACGCAGTATTTT. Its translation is CASSDGSTATDTQYF.

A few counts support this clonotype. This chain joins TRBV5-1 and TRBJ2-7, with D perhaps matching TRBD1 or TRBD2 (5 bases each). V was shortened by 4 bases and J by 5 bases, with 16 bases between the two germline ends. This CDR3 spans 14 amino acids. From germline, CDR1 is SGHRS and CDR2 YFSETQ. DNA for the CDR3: TGCGCCAGCAGCCCCGGGACCCCATGGGACGAGCAGTACTTC. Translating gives CASSPGTPWDEQYF.

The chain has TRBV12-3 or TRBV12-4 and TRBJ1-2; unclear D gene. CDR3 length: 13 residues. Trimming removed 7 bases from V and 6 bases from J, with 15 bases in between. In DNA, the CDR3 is TGTGCCAGCACCGGAAGGGCTGCAAATGGCTACACCTTC. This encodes CASTGRAANGYTF.